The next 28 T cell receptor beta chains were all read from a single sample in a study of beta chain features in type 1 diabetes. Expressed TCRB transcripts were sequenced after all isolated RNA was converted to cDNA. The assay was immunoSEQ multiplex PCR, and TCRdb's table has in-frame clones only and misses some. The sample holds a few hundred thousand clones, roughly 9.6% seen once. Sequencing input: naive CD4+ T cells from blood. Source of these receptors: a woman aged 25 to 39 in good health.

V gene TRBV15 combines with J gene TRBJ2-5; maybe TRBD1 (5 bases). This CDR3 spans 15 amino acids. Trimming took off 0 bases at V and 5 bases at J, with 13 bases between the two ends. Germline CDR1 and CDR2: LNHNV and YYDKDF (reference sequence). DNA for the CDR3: TGTGCCACCAGCAGAGATTCTGGGCAGGGTGAGACCCAGTACTTC. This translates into CATSRDSGQGETQYF.

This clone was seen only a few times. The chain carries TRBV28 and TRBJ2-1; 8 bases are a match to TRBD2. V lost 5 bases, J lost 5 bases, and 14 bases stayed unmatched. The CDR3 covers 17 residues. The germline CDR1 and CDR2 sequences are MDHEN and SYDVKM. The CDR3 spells CASSVGTRTHPDNEQFF. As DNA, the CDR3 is TGTGCCAGCAGTGTTGGGACTAGGACCCACCCAGACAATGAGCAGTTCTTC. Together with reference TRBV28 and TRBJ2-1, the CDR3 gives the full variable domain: DVKVTQSSRYLVKRTGEKVFLECVQDMDHENMFWYRQDPGLGLRLIYFSYDVKMKEKGDIPEGYSVSREKKERFSLILESASTNQTSMYLCASSVGTRTHPDNEQFFGPGTRLTVL.

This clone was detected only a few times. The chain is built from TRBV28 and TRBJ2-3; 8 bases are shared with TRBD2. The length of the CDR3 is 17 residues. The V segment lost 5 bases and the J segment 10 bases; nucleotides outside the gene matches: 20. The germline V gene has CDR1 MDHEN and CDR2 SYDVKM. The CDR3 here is CASSTRQSAGGQDPQYF. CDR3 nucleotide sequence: TGTGCCAGCAGTACTCGCCAATCTGCGGGAGGTCAGGATCCGCAGTATTTT.

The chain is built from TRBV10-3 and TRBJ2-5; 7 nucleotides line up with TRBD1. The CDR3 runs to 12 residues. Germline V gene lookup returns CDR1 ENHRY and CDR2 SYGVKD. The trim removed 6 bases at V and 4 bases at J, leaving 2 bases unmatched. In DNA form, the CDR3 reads TGTGCCATCAGAGGGGGCGGAGAGACCCAGTACTTC. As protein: CAIRGGGETQYF.

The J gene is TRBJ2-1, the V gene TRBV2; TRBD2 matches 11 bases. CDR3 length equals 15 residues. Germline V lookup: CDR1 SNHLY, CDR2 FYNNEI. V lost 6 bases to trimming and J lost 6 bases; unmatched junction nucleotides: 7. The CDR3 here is CASSPLAGEVNEQFF. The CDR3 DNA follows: TGTGCCAGCAGCCCACTAGCGGGAGAAGTCAATGAGCAGTTCTTC.

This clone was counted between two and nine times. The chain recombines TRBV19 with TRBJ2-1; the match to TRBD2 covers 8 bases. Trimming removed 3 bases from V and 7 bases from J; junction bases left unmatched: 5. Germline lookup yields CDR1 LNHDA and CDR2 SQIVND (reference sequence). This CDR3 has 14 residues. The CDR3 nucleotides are TGTGCCAGTAGTATCTTAGGCGGGAGGAATGAGCAGTTCTTC. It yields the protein CASSILGGRNEQFF. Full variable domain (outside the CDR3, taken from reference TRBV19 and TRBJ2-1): DGGITQSPKYLFRKEGQNVTLSCEQNLNHDAMYWYRQDPGQGLRLIYYSQIVNDFQKGDIAEGYSVSREKKESFPLTVTSAQKNPTAFYLCASSILGGRNEQFFGPGTRLTVL.

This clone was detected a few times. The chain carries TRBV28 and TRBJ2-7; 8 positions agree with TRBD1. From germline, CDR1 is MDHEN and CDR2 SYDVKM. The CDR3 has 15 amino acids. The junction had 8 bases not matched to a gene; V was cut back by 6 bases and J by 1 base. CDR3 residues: CASSPTGALSYEQYF. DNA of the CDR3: TGTGCCAGCAGCCCGACAGGGGCCCTTTCCTACGAGCAGTACTTC.

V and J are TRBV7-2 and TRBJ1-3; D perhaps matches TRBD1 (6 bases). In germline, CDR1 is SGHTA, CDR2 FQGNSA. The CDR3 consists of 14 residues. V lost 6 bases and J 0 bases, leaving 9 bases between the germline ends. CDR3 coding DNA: TGTGCCAGCAGAAGGGGGAGCTCTGGAAACACCATATATTTT. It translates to CASRRGSSGNTIYF.

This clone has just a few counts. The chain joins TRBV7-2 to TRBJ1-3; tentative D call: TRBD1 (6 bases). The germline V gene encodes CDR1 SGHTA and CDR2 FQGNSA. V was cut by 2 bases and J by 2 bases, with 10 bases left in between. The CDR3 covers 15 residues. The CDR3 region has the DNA TGTGCCAGCAGCTTATCATCAGGGGCTGGAAACACCATATATTTT. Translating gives CASSLSSGAGNTIYF.

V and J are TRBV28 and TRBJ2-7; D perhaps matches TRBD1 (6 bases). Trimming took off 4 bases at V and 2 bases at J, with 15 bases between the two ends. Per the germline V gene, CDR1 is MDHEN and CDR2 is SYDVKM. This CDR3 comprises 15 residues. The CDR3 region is CASSSHPDRTYEQYF. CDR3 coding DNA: TGTGCCAGCAGTTCTCACCCGGACAGAACCTACGAGCAGTACTTC.

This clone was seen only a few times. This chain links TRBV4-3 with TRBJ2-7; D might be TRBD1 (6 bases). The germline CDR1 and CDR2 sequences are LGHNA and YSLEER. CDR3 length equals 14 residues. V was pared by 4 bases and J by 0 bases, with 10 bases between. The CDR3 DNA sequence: TGCGCCAGCAGCCGCCAGGACAGCTCCTACGAGCAGTACTTC. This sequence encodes CASSRQDSSYEQYF.

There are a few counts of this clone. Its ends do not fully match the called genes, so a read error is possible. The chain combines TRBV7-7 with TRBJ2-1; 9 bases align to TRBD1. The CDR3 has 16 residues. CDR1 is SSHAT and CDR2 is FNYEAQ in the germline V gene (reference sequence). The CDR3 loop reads CASSPGGQGGSNEQFF. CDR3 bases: TGTGCTAGCAGTCCCGGGGGACAGGGAGGCTCCAATGAGCAGTTCTTC.

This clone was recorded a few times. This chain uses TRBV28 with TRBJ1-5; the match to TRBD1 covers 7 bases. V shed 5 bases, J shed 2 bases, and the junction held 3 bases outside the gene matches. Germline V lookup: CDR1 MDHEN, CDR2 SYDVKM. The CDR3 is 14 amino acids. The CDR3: CASSPGQGNQPQHF. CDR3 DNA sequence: TGTGCCAGCAGTCCAGGACAGGGCAATCAGCCCCAGCATTTT.

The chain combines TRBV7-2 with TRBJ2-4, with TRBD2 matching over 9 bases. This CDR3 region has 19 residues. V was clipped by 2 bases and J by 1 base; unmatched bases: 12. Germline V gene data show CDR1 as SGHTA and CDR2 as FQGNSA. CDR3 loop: CASSLWGGRAESAKNIQYF. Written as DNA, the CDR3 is TGTGCCAGCAGCTTATGGGGCGGGAGGGCCGAGTCGGCCAAAAACATTCAGTACTTC.

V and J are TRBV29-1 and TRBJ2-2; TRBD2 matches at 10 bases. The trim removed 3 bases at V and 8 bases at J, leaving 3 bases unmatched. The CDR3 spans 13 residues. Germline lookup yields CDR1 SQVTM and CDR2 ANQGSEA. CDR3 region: CSVDLAGGGELFF. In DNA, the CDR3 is TGCAGCGTTGATTTAGCGGGAGGTGGGGAGCTGTTTTTT.

DNA for the CDR3: TGTGCCAGCAGGGGGCGAGACGGAGCCCAAGAGACCCAGTACTTC. Translating gives CASRGRDGAQETQYF. The chain couples TRBV7-9 to TRBJ2-5; D possibly corresponds to TRBD1 (5 bases). The V end was cut by 6 bases, the J end by 1 base, with 15 bases between. The CDR3 is 15 residues long. The germline gives CDR1 SEHNR, CDR2 FQNEAQ (reference sequence). Combining the CDR3 with reference TRBV7-9 and TRBJ2-5 gives the whole variable domain DTGVSQNPRHKITKRGQNVTFRCDPISEHNRLYWYRQTLGQGPEFLTYFQNEAQLEKSRLLSDRFSAERPKGSFSTLEIQRTEQGDSAMYLCASRGRDGAQETQYFGPGTRLLVL.

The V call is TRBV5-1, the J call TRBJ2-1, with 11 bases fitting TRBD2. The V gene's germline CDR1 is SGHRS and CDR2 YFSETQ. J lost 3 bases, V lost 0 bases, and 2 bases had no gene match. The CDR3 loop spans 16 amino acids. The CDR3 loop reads CASSLVAGGRYNEQFF. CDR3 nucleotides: TGCGCCAGCAGCTTGGTAGCGGGAGGGCGCTACAATGAGCAGTTCTTC.

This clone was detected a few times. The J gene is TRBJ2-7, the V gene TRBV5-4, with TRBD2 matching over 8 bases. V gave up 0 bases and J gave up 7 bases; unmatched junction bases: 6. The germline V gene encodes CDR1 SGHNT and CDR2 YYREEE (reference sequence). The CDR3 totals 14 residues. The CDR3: CASSLVGGGGEQYF. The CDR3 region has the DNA TGTGCCAGCAGCTTGGTTGGAGGCGGGGGGGAGCAGTACTTC.

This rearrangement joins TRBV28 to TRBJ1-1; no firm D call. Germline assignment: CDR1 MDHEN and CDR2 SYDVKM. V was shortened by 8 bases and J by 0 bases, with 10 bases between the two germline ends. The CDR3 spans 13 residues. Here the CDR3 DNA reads TGTGCCAGCCTTGGGCCGATGAACACTGAAGCTTTCTTT. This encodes CASLGPMNTEAFF.

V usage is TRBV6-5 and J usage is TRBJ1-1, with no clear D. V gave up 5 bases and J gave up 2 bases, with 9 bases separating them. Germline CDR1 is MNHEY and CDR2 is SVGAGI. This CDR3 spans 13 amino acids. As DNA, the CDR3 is TGTGCCAGCAGTGAGACACCCAACACTGAAGCTTTCTTT. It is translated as CASSETPNTEAFF.

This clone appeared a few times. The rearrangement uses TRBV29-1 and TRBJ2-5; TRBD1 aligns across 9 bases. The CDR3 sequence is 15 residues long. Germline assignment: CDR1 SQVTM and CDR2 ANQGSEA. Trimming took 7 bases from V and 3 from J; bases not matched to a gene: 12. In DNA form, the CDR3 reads TGCAGCGCCTCCGACAGGGGGGGGTGGAAAGAGACCCAGTACTTC. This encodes CSASDRGGWKETQYF.

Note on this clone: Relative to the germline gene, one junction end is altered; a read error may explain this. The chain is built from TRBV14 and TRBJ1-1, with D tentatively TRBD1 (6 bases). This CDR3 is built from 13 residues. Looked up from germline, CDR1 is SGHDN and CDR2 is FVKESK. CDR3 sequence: CASSQAGETGAFF. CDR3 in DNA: TGTGCCAGCAGCCAGGCAGGGGAGACTGGAGCTTTCTTT.

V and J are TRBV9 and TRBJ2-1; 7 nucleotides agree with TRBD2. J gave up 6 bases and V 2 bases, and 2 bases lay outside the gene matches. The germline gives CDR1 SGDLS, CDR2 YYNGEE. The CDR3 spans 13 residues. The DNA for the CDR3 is TGTGCCAGCAGCGTCGGGACTATCAATGAGCAGTTCTTC. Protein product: CASSVGTINEQFF.

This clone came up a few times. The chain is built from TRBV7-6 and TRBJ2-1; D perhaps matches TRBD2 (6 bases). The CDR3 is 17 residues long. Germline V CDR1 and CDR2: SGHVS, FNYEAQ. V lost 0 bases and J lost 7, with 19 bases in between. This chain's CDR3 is CASSLAWGVARGNEQFF. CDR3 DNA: TGTGCCAGCAGCTTAGCGTGGGGTGTGGCACGGGGGAATGAGCAGTTCTTC.

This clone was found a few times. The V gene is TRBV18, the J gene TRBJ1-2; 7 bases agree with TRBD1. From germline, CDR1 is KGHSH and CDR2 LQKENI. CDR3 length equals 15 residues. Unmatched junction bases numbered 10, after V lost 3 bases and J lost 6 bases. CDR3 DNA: TGTGCCAGCTCACCCAATGGACAGGCCGTAGATGGCTACACCTTC. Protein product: CASSPNGQAVDGYTF.

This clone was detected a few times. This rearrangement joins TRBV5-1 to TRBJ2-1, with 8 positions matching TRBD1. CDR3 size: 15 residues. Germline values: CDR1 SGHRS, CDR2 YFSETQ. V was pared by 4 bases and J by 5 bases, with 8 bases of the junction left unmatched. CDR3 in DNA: TGCGCCAGCAGCCTAGGACAGGGAGAACACAATGAGCAGTTCTTC. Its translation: CASSLGQGEHNEQFF.

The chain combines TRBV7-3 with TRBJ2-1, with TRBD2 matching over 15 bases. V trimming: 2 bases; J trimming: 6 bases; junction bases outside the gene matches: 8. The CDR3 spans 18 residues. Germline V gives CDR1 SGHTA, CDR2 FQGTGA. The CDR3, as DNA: TGTGCCAGCAGCTTACGGGGACTAGCGGGAGGATCTGCCAATGAGCAGTTCTTC. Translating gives CASSLRGLAGGSANEQFF.

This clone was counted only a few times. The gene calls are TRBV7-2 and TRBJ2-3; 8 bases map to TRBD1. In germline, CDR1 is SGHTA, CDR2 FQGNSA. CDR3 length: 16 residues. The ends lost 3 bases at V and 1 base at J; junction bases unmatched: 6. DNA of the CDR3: TGTGCCAGCAGCTTTACCCGGGACAGGCGCACAGATACGCAGTATTTT. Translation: CASSFTRDRRTDTQYF.